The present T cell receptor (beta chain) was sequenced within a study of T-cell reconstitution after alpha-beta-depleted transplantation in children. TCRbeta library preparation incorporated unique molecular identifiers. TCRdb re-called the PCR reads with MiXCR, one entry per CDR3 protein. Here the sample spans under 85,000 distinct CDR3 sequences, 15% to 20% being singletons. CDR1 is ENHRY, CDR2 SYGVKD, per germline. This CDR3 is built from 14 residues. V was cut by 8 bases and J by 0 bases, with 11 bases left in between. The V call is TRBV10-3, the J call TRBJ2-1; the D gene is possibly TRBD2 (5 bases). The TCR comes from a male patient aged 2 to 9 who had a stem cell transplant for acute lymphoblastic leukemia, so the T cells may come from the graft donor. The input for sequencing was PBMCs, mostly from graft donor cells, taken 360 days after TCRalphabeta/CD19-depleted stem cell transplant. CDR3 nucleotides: TGTGCCATCGCGGACTCAAGCTCCTACAATGAGCAGTTCTTC. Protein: CAIADSSSYNEQFF.